This T cell receptor beta chain was found in a study of Ad26.COV2.S vaccination and SARS-CoV-2 variants. Profiling relied on immunoSEQ multiplex PCR, and the TCRdb table lists in-frame clones only, not all of them. Of roughly 380,000 clones detected, around 84% appear once; the ten largest clones hold 2.5% to 3.5%. The treatment: around 19 received Ad26.COV2.S at low or high dose, single or two shots; five or six received placebo; per-sample allocation not given. Samples analyzed were those drawn on day 63 after the first vaccine or placebo injection. Boston supplied an adult donor aged 18-55 years. This vaccine is an Ad26 vector that expresses the Wuhan-strain SARS-CoV-2 spike. CDR3 size: 15 residues. Per germline, CDR1 MDHEN and CDR2 SYDVKM. V was clipped by 6 bases and J by 0 bases, with 9 bases between them.

This clonotype was obtained from a person aged 18-60 years who received the Ad26.COV2.S COVID-19 vaccine or a placebo. The J gene is TRBJ2-6, the V gene TRBV28; D gene unclear. The sample was peripheral blood, taken in a trial of Ad26.COV2.S vaccine versus placebo. The CDR3 sequence: CASSRRSSGANVLTF. In DNA form, the CDR3 reads TGTGCCAGCAGCCGACGGAGCTCTGGGGCCAACGTCCTGACTTTC.